The 8 T cell receptor beta chains presented below share a single source sample, sequenced in a study of blood T cells in healthy people across ages. Using a J-beta primer mix together with a sample-barcoded 5' primer, a second PCR was run for 7 to 11 cycles. TCRdb re-derived calls from the 5' RACE reads in MiXCR, one entry per CDR3 protein. Here the sample spans over a million distinct CDR3 sequences, about 25% being singletons. These sequences were also reported in another study, on T cells of mothers and their children.

Sequencing was carried out using blood. Every receptor here comes from a girl aged 2-10 years in good health.

In this sample, this clonotype turned up a few times. The rearrangement links TRBV20-1 to TRBJ2-1, with D perhaps TRBD2 (5 bases). V lost 0 bases, J lost 1 base, and 10 bases lay in between. CDR1 is DFQATT and CDR2 is SNEGSKA in the germline V gene (reference sequence). This CDR3 contains 15 residues. CDR3: CSARDSPGSYNEQFF. The CDR3 nucleotides are TGCAGTGCTAGAGATTCCCCGGGATCCTACAATGAGCAGTTCTTC.

This chain joins TRBV7-8 and TRBJ2-2, with 9 bases identical to TRBD2. Unmatched junction bases numbered 6, after V lost 5 bases and J lost 5 bases. Germline lookup yields CDR1 SGHVS and CDR2 FQNEAQ. The CDR3 contains 15 residues. Here the CDR3 reads CASSVSGSGTGELFF. The DNA of the CDR3 is TGTGCCAGCAGCGTTAGCGGGAGCGGTACCGGGGAGCTGTTTTTT.

This clonotype was detected a few times. The rearrangement joins TRBV5-1 to TRBJ2-3, with 9 positions matching TRBD2. Germline lookup yields CDR1 SGHRS and CDR2 YFSETQ. The ends lost 4 bases at V and 0 bases at J; junction bases unmatched: 9. The CDR3 has 17 amino acids. The CDR3 loop is CASSLPIAGVSTDTQYF. CDR3 DNA sequence: TGCGCCAGCAGCCTACCTATAGCGGGAGTGAGCACAGATACGCAGTATTTT.

This clonotype was counted between two and nine times. The chain couples TRBV27 to TRBJ2-7, with D perhaps TRBD1 (6 bases). The V gene's germline CDR1 is MNHEY and CDR2 SMNVEV (reference sequence). The CDR3 totals 15 residues. Between the trimmed V and J ends, which lost 5 bases and 2 bases, there was a span of 16 bases. This chain's CDR3 is CASSPRGLGTYEQYF. The CDR3 DNA reads as TGTGCCAGCAGTCCCAGGGGTTTAGGGACCTACGAGCAGTACTTC.

The chain employs TRBV29-1 and TRBJ2-7; D ambiguous. Germline-derived CDR1 and CDR2 are SQVTM and ANQGSEA. CDR3 size: 12 residues. V was shortened by 3 bases and J by 5 bases, with 11 bases between the two germline ends. CDR3: CSVEALGHEQYF. DNA for the CDR3: TGCAGCGTTGAGGCTCTAGGCCACGAGCAGTACTTC.

This clonotype was observed a handful of times. J is TRBJ2-1 and V is TRBV27; D is possibly TRBD2 (5 bases). The germline V gene encodes CDR1 MNHEY and CDR2 SMNVEV (reference sequence). The CDR3 totals 14 residues. V was shortened by 6 bases and J by 10 bases, with 19 bases between the two germline ends. The DNA of the CDR3 is TGTGCCAGCAGCATAGACCGCATATGCGGGGAGCAGTTCTTC. Protein product: CASSIDRICGEQFF.

This clonotype was observed a handful of times. This rearrangement joins TRBV15 to TRBJ2-5; 10 bases map to TRBD1. J was trimmed by 5 bases and V by 3 bases; bases with no gene match: 6. The CDR3 runs 15 residues. Germline CDR1 LNHNV, CDR2 YYDKDF (reference sequence). CDR3: CATSRTGGVLETQYF. As DNA, the CDR3 is TGTGCCACCAGCAGGACAGGGGGCGTATTGGAGACCCAGTACTTC. The complete variable domain, with remaining parts taken from reference TRBV15 and TRBJ2-5, reads DAMVIQNPRYQVTQFGKPVTLSCSQTLNHNVMYWYQQKSSQAPKLLFHYYDKDFNNEADTPDNFQSRRPNTSFCFLDIRSPGLGDTAMYLCATSRTGGVLETQYFGPGTRLLVL.

The rearrangement links TRBV11-2 to TRBJ2-3, with D possibly TRBD2 on 6 matching bases. CDR1 is SGHAT and CDR2 is FQNNGV in the germline V gene. The length of the CDR3 is 17 residues. V was trimmed by 1 base and J by 2 bases, leaving 16 bases between them. CDR3 bases: TGTGCCAGCAGCTTAGGTCTCGGCGGGGCCATCACAGATACGCAGTATTTT. Encoded protein: CASSLGLGGAITDTQYF.